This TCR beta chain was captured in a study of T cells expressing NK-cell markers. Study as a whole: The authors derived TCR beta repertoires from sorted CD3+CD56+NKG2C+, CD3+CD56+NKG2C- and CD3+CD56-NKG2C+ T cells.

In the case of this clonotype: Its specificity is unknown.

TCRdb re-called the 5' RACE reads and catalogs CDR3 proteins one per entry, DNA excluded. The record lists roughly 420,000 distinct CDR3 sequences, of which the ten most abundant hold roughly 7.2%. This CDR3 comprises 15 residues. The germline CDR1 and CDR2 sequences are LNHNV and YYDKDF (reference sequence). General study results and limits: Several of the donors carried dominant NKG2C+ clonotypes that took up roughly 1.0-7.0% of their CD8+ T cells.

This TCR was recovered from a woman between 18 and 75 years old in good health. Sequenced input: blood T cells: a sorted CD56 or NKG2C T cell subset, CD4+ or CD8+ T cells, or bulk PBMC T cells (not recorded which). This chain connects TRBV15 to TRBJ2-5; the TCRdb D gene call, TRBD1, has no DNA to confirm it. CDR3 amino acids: CATSPGRGTGETQYF. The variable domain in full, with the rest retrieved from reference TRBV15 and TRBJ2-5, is DAMVIQNPRYQVTQFGKPVTLSCSQTLNHNVMYWYQQKSSQAPKLLFHYYDKDFNNEADTPDNFQSRRPNTSFCFLDIRSPGLGDTAMYLCATSPGRGTGETQYFGPGTRLLVL.